What follows are 7 T cell receptor beta chains derived from one specimen sequenced in a study of identical twins. One entry per CDR3 protein, called by TCRdb with MiXCR from the 5' RACE reads. The repertoire has around 160,000 distinct CDR3 sequences, under 4.5% of them found once; the top ten carry approximately 7.7%. Sequenced material: memory T cells sorted from blood. Receptor source: a man between 18 and 35 years old in good health.

With respect to this clonotype: Mismatch with germline at one junction end may stem from a read error. This chain joins TRBV18 and TRBJ2-1; 8 nucleotides line up with TRBD2. CDR3 length: 20 residues. In germline, CDR1 is KGHSH, CDR2 LQKENI. CDR3 in DNA: TGTGCCGGCTCACCACCGGTGGGGGCTAGCGGGTATAGCTCCTACAATGAGCAGTTCTTC. Translation gives CAGSPPVGASGYSSYNEQFF.

This clonotype was detected many times. The gene calls are TRBV11-2 and TRBJ2-1; no clear D. CDR1 is SGHAT and CDR2 is FQNNGV in the germline V gene. Trimming shortened V by 0 bases and J by 9 bases, and 12 bases separated the two germline ends. The CDR3 has 14 residues. The CDR3 loop is CASSLDPSRSEQFF. The CDR3 DNA sequence: TGTGCCAGCAGCTTAGATCCTTCCCGCAGTGAGCAGTTCTTC.

The rearrangement joins TRBV19 to TRBJ2-2; D perhaps matches TRBD1 (5 bases). CDR1 and CDR2 (germline): LNHDA, SQIVND (reference sequence). V lost 9 bases, J lost 4 bases, and 12 bases lay in between. The CDR3 runs to 13 residues. The CDR3 sequence is CASAYTGTGELFF. DNA of the CDR3: TGTGCCAGCGCATACACAGGCACCGGGGAGCTGTTTTTT.

This clonotype was counted many times. The chain links TRBV19 to TRBJ2-5; TRBD2 matches at 7 bases. This CDR3 contains 15 residues. J gave up 5 bases and V 4 bases, and 10 bases lay outside the gene matches. Germline CDR1 and CDR2: LNHDA and SQIVND (reference sequence). CDR3 residues: CASSNRAGVGETQYF. The CDR3 DNA is TGTGCCAGTAGTAATCGTGCGGGAGTCGGGGAGACCCAGTACTTC.

This sequence joins TRBV28 and TRBJ1-1; D unclear. The CDR3 has 14 amino acids. The V gene lost 3 bases and the J gene lost 6 bases, with 14 bases spanning the gap. Germline assignment: CDR1 MDHEN and CDR2 SYDVKM. CDR3 sequence: CASSFFLEGAEAFF. DNA of the CDR3: TGTGCCAGCAGTTTTTTCCTGGAGGGCGCTGAAGCTTTCTTT.

This clonotype was detected ten times or more. The rearrangement uses TRBV20-1 and TRBJ2-1; D is possibly TRBD2 (6 bases). This CDR3 has 16 residues. V gave up 5 bases and J gave up 0 bases, with 17 bases separating them. Germline V gene sequence: CDR1 DFQATT, CDR2 SNEGSKA (reference sequence). The CDR3: CSAAGLARGSYNEQFF. The CDR3 DNA reads as TGCAGTGCTGCGGGACTCGCAAGGGGCTCCTACAATGAGCAGTTCTTC.

There are many counts of this clonotype. The chain is built from TRBV11-2 and TRBJ2-4, with D perhaps TRBD2 (6 bases). The CDR3 covers 19 residues. V was pared by 2 bases and J by 0 bases, with 20 bases between. CDR1 is SGHAT and CDR2 is FQNNGV in the germline V gene. The CDR3 spells CASSLFEYASALAKNIQYF. The CDR3 DNA sequence: TGTGCCAGCAGCTTATTCGAGTATGCTAGCGCATTAGCCAAAAACATTCAGTACTTC. Filled out from reference TRBV11-2 and TRBJ2-4, the complete variable domain reads EAGVAQSPRYKIIEKRQSVAFWCNPISGHATLYWYQQILGQGPKLLIQFQNNGVVDDSQLPKDRFSAERLKGVDSTLKIQPAKLEDSAVYLCASSLFEYASALAKNIQYFGAGTRLSVL.